What follows are 18 T cell receptor beta chains derived from one specimen sequenced in a study of relationships among human T cell subsets (dated by TCRdb to the early 2010s). Library preparation used multiplex PCR. Sequencing used a 454 GS FLX. TCR alpha and beta CDR3 regions were amplified from mRNA by semiquantitative ARM-PCR. ARM-PCR used tagged nested gene-specific primers, after which communal superprimers carried out exponential amplification. Starting from the raw public reads, TCRdb applied fastp trimming at Q25, assembled clones with MiXCR and retained in-frame beta chains. Rows merge per CDR3 protein into single entries with the most common DNA and genes. The sample profile shows about 7,400 distinct CDR3 sequences; under 70% of them were found once. The ten top clones hold under 60% of the sample. Isolated CD4+ and CD8+ T cells were pooled, and anti-CD45RA microbeads were used to isolate naive plus transitional T cells from the pooled cells.

The sample consisted of naive and transitional (CD45RA+) T cells sorted from blood. Sample cell subset or site, as interpreted from the label and publication: CD45RA+ naive plus transitional T cells (Tn+t). The source of these receptors is a middle-aged man in good health.

The chain carries TRBV11-2 and TRBJ2-3, with 7 bases aligning to TRBD2. The CDR3 contains 17 residues. Germline values: CDR1 SGHAT, CDR2 FQNNGV. After removal of 4 bases from V and 2 bases from J, the junction contained 12 bases not matched to a gene. CDR3 nucleotides: TGTGCCAGCAGCTCCCCCCGTAGCGGGCTAGACACAGATACGCAGTATTTT. This codes for CASSSPRSGLDTDTQYF.

The chain carries TRBV6-6 and TRBJ1-2; 7 bases are a match to TRBD1. The J segment lost 5 bases and the V segment lost 6 bases, leaving 9 bases of the junction unmatched. Germline CDR1 and CDR2: MNHNY and SVGAGI (reference sequence). This CDR3 comprises 14 residues. The CDR3 protein is CASRSPGQPYGYTF. The CDR3, as DNA: TGTGCCAGCAGATCCCCGGGACAGCCTTATGGCTACACCTTC.

The chain joins TRBV20-1 to TRBJ2-7; a weak D match, TRBD2 (6 bases). The V and J ends lost 1 base and 0 bases respectively, with 10 bases between them. Germline assignment: CDR1 DFQATT and CDR2 SNEGSKA (reference sequence). The CDR3 runs to 14 residues. CDR3 in amino acids: CSARVEGSSYEQYF. CDR3 in DNA: TGCAGTGCTAGAGTGGAGGGAAGCTCCTACGAGCAGTACTTC.

This clonotype came up a few times. The chain combines TRBV7-6 with TRBJ2-2; TRBD2 is a possible D gene (5 bases). The CDR3 totals 14 residues. Looked up from germline, CDR1 is SGHVS and CDR2 is FNYEAQ. Trimming left V 4 bases short and J 5 bases short, with 11 bases between. DNA for the CDR3: TGTGCCAGCAGCTCCGGACTCTCAACCGGGGAGCTGTTTTTT. Its protein is CASSSGLSTGELFF.

The genes are TRBV27 and TRBJ2-7, with TRBD2 matching over 9 bases. Germline CDR1 reads MNHEY; CDR2 reads SMNVEV (reference sequence). This CDR3 is built from 16 residues. Trimming at V came to 4 bases and at J to 0 bases, leaving 7 bases not matched to a gene. The CDR3 coding sequence is TGTGCCAGCAGTTCTGGGACTAGCAAGAGCTCCTACGAGCAGTACTTC. This codes for CASSSGTSKSSYEQYF.

This sequence joins TRBV7-9 and TRBJ1-5; D may be TRBD1 (6 bases). This CDR3 has 14 residues. Germline CDR1 and CDR2: SEHNR and FQNEAQ (reference sequence). V was pared by 5 bases and J by 3 bases, with 11 bases between. The CDR3 coding sequence is TGTGCCAGCAGCGTAGTGGGGGCCAATCAGCCCCAGCATTTT. Translation: CASSVVGANQPQHF. The whole variable domain, filled in from reference TRBV7-9 and TRBJ1-5, reads DTGVSQNPRHKITKRGQNVTFRCDPISEHNRLYWYRQTLGQGPEFLTYFQNEAQLEKSRLLSDRFSAERPKGSFSTLEIQRTEQGDSAMYLCASSVVGANQPQHFGDGTRLSIL.

This clonotype was detected only a few times. The gene calls are TRBV19 and TRBJ1-1; D uncertain. Germline V lookup: CDR1 LNHDA, CDR2 SQIVND (reference sequence). This CDR3 has 14 residues. Between the trimmed V and J ends, which lost 6 bases and 3 bases, there was a span of 14 bases. The CDR3, as DNA: TGTGCCAGTAGCTCGTCAAATTTTTACACTGAAGCTTTCTTT. Its protein product is CASSSSNFYTEAFF.

This clonotype was seen only a few times. V gene TRBV28 combines with J gene TRBJ1-1, with a weak D call TRBD1 (5 bases). V lost 1 base, J lost 4 bases, and 10 bases lay in between. In germline, CDR1 is MDHEN, CDR2 SYDVKM. CDR3 length equals 14 residues. This CDR3 is CASSLSGGGTEAFF. The CDR3, as DNA: TGTGCCAGCAGTTTATCCGGGGGAGGCACTGAAGCTTTCTTT.

This clonotype was observed a few times. DNA for the CDR3: TGTGCCAGCAGCTTAGAGGGGACTAGCGGTGAGCAGTACTTC. Protein: CASSLEGTSGEQYF. The chain employs TRBV11-2 and TRBJ2-7; 11 bases are a match to TRBD2. V gave up 0 bases and J gave up 7 bases; unmatched junction bases: 2. Germline V gives CDR1 SGHAT, CDR2 FQNNGV. The CDR3 is 14 amino acids.

This clonotype has only one observation. The chain joins TRBV9 to TRBJ2-5, with D possibly TRBD2 on 6 matching bases. Germline V gene sequence: CDR1 SGDLS, CDR2 YYNGEE. Trimming removed 3 bases from V and 5 bases from J, with 23 bases in between. This CDR3 comprises 17 residues. CDR3 amino acids: CASSGKLAGGPGETQYF. The CDR3, as DNA: TGTGCCAGCAGCGGAAAACTAGCAGGAGGGCCCGGGGAGACCCAGTACTTC.

V and J are TRBV13 and TRBJ2-3; 12 bases agree with TRBD2. There are 17 residues in the CDR3. V trimming: 3 bases; J trimming: 1 base; junction bases outside the gene matches: 5. Germline values: CDR1 PRHDT, CDR2 FYEKMQ (reference sequence). The CDR3 bases are TGTGCCAGCAGCTTCCGACTAGCGGGGGATGGCACAGATACGCAGTATTTT. Translation gives CASSFRLAGDGTDTQYF.

This chain uses TRBV28 with TRBJ2-5, with 9 bases aligning to TRBD2. Germline CDR1 reads MDHEN; CDR2 reads SYDVKM. The J segment lost 3 bases and the V segment lost 2 bases, leaving 7 bases of the junction unmatched. The CDR3 is 16 residues long. CDR3 DNA sequence: TGTGCCAGCAGTTTAAGGGTGGCTAGCGGGAAAGAGACCCAGTACTTC. This encodes CASSLRVASGKETQYF.

This chain uses TRBV5-1 with TRBJ2-1, with 7 bases identical to TRBD2. The CDR3 extends over 16 amino acids. Germline values: CDR1 SGHRS, CDR2 YFSETQ. V dropped 3 bases and J dropped 1; count of bases not matched to a gene: 7. The DNA for the CDR3 is TGCGCCAGCAGCTCCCTGGGCGGGAGTTCCTACAATGAGCAGTTCTTC. It specifies CASSSLGGSSYNEQFF.

Regarding this clonotype: The junction departs from germline at one end; a sequencing error may be responsible. The chain's CDR3 is CASSLVSERYF. CDR3 coding DNA: TGTGCCAGCAGCTTAGTGTCCGAGCGGTACTTC. The chain is built from TRBV11-2 and TRBJ2-7; D not resolved. This CDR3 contains 11 residues. Germline V gene lookup returns CDR1 SGHAT and CDR2 FQNNGV.

J is TRBJ2-3 and V is TRBV11-2, with TRBD2 as a possible D gene (5 bases). The V gene's germline CDR1 is SGHAT and CDR2 FQNNGV. The CDR3 has 14 residues. V dropped 3 bases and J dropped 2 bases, with 9 bases sitting between them. CDR3 DNA: TGTGCCAGCAGCTTGAACGGGGTCACAGATACGCAGTATTTT. Protein product: CASSLNGVTDTQYF.

This rearrangement joins TRBV28 to TRBJ1-5, with D unclear. The V and J ends lost 7 bases and 1 base respectively, with 14 bases between them. The CDR3 runs 15 residues. Looked up from germline, CDR1 is MDHEN and CDR2 is SYDVKM. Here the CDR3 DNA reads TGTGCCAGCACCCCCTGGGGAGTGAGCAATCAGCCCCAGCATTTT. It codes for CASTPWGVSNQPQHF.

This clonotype was seen once. The rearrangement uses TRBV28 and TRBJ2-7, with a tentative D call TRBD1 (5 bases). Per germline, CDR1 MDHEN and CDR2 SYDVKM. V gave up 5 bases and J gave up 5 bases, with 10 bases separating them. The CDR3 contains 12 residues. CDR3 nucleotide sequence: TGTGCCAGCAGTGCAGGGTCCCACGAGCAGTACTTC. Its translation is CASSAGSHEQYF.

The V gene is TRBV28, the J gene TRBJ1-5, with D unclear. V was trimmed by 8 bases and J by 6 bases, leaving 20 bases between them. Looked up from germline, CDR1 is MDHEN and CDR2 is SYDVKM. The CDR3 contains 15 residues. The CDR3 DNA sequence: TGTGCCAGCCGCAGTATTTCAAGTTTGGGTCAGCCCCAGCATTTT. Encoded protein: CASRSISSLGQPQHF. Full variable domain (missing parts from reference TRBV28 and TRBJ1-5): DVKVTQSSRYLVKRTGEKVFLECVQDMDHENMFWYRQDPGLGLRLIYFSYDVKMKEKGDIPEGYSVSREKKERFSLILESASTNQTSMYLCASRSISSLGQPQHFGDGTRLSIL.